This T cell receptor (beta chain) was observed in a study of blood T cell repertoires in COVID-19. As for the study in general: Donors in the United States, Italy and Spain gave samples during acute or convalescent COVID-19.

Seattle patient enrollment occurred during active infection, with longitudinal follow-up thereafter. This clone was seen once. The CDR3 contains 17 residues. Per germline, CDR1 SGHAT and CDR2 FQNNGV. Trimming removed 0 bases at V and 3 bases at J, with 15 bases between. The repertoire was sequenced with immunoSEQ multiplex PCR; TCRdb's copy has only in-frame clones and lacks some. This table has around 300,000 clones, 70% to 90% appearing once. J is TRBJ2-1 and V is TRBV11-2; the D gene is possibly TRBD1 (5 bases). The sequence derives from a woman between 50 and 59 years old with COVID-19, enrolled during active disease. The specimen sequenced was peripheral blood. The CDR3 bases are TGTGCCAGCAGCTTAGAAAGATACCAGGGCGACTACAATGAGCAGTTCTTC. Residues: CASSLERYQGDYNEQFF.